This TCR beta chain was identified during a study of tumor and adjacent non-tumor tissue in lung cancer. Study details: The cohort had around twelve adenocarcinoma, a couple of squamous cell and 1 small cell patients. Samples averaged around 4 million productive TCRbeta reads each.

No cell sorting was done before RNA was extracted from the tissue. TCRbeta libraries were built with three rounds of nested PCR, modified from ARM-PCR. TCRdb redid the calling of the multiplex PCR reads with MiXCR, one entry per CDR3 protein. The sample contains 84,000 or so distinct CDR3 sequences, about three fifths of which appear only once. This clonotype was detected ten times or more. What it recognizes is unknown. Looked up from germline, CDR1 is MNHEY and CDR2 is SVGEGT. The ends lost 0 bases at V and 3 bases at J; junction bases unmatched: 10. This CDR3 contains 19 residues. Study-wide results and caveats: Compared with tumor, normal lung showed significantly lower TCR diversity. In normal lung, the top 100 clones were significantly more dominant than in tumor.

The TCR sequence derives from a man in his 70s with non-small cell lung cancer. Sequencing was performed on lung tumor tissue. The chain links TRBV6-2 or TRBV6-3 to TRBJ2-1, with TRBD2 matching over 11 bases. For the CDR3, the DNA is TGTGCCAGCAGTTACTCGGAAGGTAGCGGGAGGGCCGGCTACAATGAGCAGTTCTTC. Translated: CASSYSEGSGRAGYNEQFF.